These 4 T cell receptor beta chains share one sample of origin, sequenced in a study of blood T cell repertoires in COVID-19. This table comes from immunoSEQ multiplex PCR, and its TCRdb copy is limited to in-frame clones, with some not included. Of 95,000 or so clones listed, under 90% are singletons. The sequenced sample consisted of peripheral blood. These receptors were obtained from a woman between 70 and 85 years old with acute or convalescent COVID-19.

The chain couples TRBV7-9 to TRBJ2-7; 9 nucleotides line up with TRBD1. There are 15 residues in the CDR3. CDR1 and CDR2 (germline): SEHNR, FQNEAQ (reference sequence). V was clipped by 4 bases and J by 6 bases; unmatched bases: 10. The CDR3 spells CASSSQGAGGVEQYV. CDR3 DNA sequence: TGTGCCAGCAGCTCACAGGGGGCGGGCGGTGTCGAGCAGTACGTC.

This chain uses TRBV5-6 with TRBJ1-2; D possibly corresponds to TRBD1 (5 bases). Germline V gives CDR1 SGHDT, CDR2 YYEEEE. The CDR3 sequence is 14 residues long. V was shortened by 4 bases and J by 8 bases, with 18 bases between the two germline ends. The DNA of the CDR3 is TGTGCCAGCAGCCGGGGGGACGGCGGGGTAGGCTACACCTTC. It yields the protein CASSRGDGGVGYTF.

CDR3 loop: CASRRETGTGTDTQYF. CDR3 coding DNA: TGCGCCAGCAGGAGAGAAACCGGGACAGGCACAGATACGCAGTATTTT. This chain links TRBV5-1 with TRBJ2-3; 7 bases match TRBD1. The CDR3 has 16 amino acids. In germline, CDR1 is SGHRS, CDR2 YFSETQ. V dropped 5 bases and J dropped 1; count of bases not matched to a gene: 10.

This clone was observed a handful of times. The chain uses TRBV7-2 and TRBJ2-5; 10 nucleotides match TRBD2. V was pared by 4 bases and J by 6 bases, with 11 bases of the junction left unmatched. The germline gives CDR1 SGHTA, CDR2 FQGNSA. The CDR3 loop spans 16 amino acids. The CDR3 DNA reads as TGTGCCAGCAGCTCCGGAAGCGGGGGGGTAATAAAGACCCAGTACTTC. Its protein is CASSSGSGGVIKTQYF.